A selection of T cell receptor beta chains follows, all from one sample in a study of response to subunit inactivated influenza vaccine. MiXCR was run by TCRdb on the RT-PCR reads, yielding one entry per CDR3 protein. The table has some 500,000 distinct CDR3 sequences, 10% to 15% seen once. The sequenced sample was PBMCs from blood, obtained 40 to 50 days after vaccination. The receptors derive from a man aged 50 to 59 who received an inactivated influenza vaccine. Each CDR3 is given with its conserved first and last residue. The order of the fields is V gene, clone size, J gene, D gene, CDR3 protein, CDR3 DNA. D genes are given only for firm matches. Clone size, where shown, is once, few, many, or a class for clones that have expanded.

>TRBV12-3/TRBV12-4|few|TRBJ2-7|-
CASSLGRPQYF
TGTGCCAGCAGTTTAGGCAGGCCGCAGTACTTC
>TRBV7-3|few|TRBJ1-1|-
CASSFGLKDTEAFF
TGTGCCAGCAGCTTCGGATTGAAGGACACTGAAGCTTTCTTT
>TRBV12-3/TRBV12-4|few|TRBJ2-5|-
CASSLRGRGQETQYF
TGTGCCAGCAGTTTACGCGGCAGGGGCCAAGAGACCCAGTACTTC
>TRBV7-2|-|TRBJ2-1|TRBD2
CASSLGASGGFGEQFF
TGTGCCAGCAGCTTAGGGGCTAGCGGGGGGTTCGGTGAGCAGTTCTTC
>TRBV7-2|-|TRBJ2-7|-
CASSISRGAFYEQYF
TGTGCCAGCAGCATTTCCAGGGGCGCGTTTTACGAGCAGTACTTC
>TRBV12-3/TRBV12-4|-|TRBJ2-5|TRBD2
CASSVAGARGETQYF
TGTGCCAGCAGTGTAGCGGGGGCGAGGGGAGAGACCCAGTACTTC
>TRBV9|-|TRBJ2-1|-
CASSPRGGGSYNEQFF
TGTGCCAGCAGCCCGCGGGGAGGGGGCTCCTACAATGAGCAGTTCTTC
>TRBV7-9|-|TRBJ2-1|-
CASLGHDTYNEQFF
TGTGCCAGCTTGGGCCACGACACCTACAATGAGCAGTTCTTC
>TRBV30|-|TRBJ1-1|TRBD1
CAYHRGVNTEAFF
TGTGCCTACCACAGGGGGGTGAACACTGAAGCTTTCTTT
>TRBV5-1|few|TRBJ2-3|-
CASSLRIPSTDTQYF
TGCGCCAGCAGCTTAAGGATTCCTAGCACAGATACGCAGTATTTT
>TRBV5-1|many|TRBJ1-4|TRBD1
CASSSSDRVEKLFF
TGCGCCAGCAGCTCCTCCGACAGGGTTGAAAAACTGTTTTTT
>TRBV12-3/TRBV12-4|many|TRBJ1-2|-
CASDGGYGYTF
TGTGCCAGTGACGGAGGGTATGGCTACACCTTC
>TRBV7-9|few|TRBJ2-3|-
CASSRLGSTDTQYF
TGTGCCAGCAGCCGATTGGGGAGCACAGATACGCAGTATTTT
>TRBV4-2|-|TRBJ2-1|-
CASSQDRGGSYNEQFF
TGTGCCAGCAGCCAAGATCGGGGAGGCTCCTACAATGAGCAGTTCTTC
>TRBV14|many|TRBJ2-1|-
CASSQGGKQFF
TGTGCCAGCAGCCAGGGGGGCAAGCAGTTCTTC
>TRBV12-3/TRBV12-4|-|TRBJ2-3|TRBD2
CASSFKRGGTDTQYF
TGTGCCAGCAGTTTTAAGCGGGGAGGTACAGATACGCAGTATTTT
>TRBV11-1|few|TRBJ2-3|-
CASSSNSGSSTDTQYF
TGTGCCAGCAGCTCTAATAGCGGTTCTAGCACAGATACGCAGTATTTT
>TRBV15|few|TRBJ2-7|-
CATSRDPGSLGREQYF
TGTGCCACCAGCAGAGATCCCGGGTCTCTCGGGCGCGAGCAGTACTTC